This T cell receptor (beta chain) was recorded in a study of T cell changes during pregnancy in multiple sclerosis. Generated by immunoSEQ multiplex PCR, the TCRdb table keeps only in-frame clones and is missing some. This sample has roughly 30,000 clones, with approximately 90% found just once. The CDR3 sequence is 14 residues long. Trimming stripped 2 bases from V and 6 bases from J, with 14 bases between. The germline CDR1 and CDR2 sequences are MNHEY and SVGAGI. Sequences were derived from CD8+ T cells from peripheral blood mononuclear cells, sampled in the first trimester of pregnancy. The V and J genes are TRBV6-5 and TRBJ2-7; possible D gene TRBD1, 6 bases. This TCR derives from a female donor with multiple sclerosis, enrolled in a pregnancy study. The CDR3 coding sequence is TGTGCCAGCAGTTACGAAGGGTCCAGGGGCGAGCAGTACTTC. Translation gives CASSYEGSRGEQYF.